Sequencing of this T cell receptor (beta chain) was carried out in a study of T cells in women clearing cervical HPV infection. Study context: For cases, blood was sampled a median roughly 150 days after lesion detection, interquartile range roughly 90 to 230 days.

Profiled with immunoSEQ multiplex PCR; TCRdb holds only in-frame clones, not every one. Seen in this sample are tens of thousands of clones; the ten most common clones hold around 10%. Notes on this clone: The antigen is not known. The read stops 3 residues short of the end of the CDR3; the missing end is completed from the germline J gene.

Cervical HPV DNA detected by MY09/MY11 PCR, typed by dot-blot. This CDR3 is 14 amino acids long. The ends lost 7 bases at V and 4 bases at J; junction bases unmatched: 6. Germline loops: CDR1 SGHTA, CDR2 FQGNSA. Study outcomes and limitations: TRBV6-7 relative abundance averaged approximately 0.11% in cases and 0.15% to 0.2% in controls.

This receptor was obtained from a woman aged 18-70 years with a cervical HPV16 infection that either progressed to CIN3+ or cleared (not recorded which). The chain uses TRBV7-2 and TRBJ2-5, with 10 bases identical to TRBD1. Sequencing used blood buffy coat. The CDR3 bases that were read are TGTGCCAGCATCCCGGACAGGGGGGGAGAGACC. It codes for CASIPDRGGET. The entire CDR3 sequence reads CASIPDRGGETQYF.